Below, one TCR beta chain is given with its context. This entry belongs to a study of blood T cell repertoires in COVID-19. Whole-study context: Material from acute and convalescent COVID-19 was sourced from the United States, Italy and Spain. Sample material is recorded as cDNA or gDNA derived from T cells, B-cell-depleted T cells, or PBMCs.

Clones were read by immunoSEQ multiplex PCR, and TCRdb kept only the in-frame ones, dropping some. The sample includes approximately 220,000 clones, approximately 83% seen only once; the top ten take 1.3%. CDR1 is SGHAT and CDR2 is FQNNGV in the germline V gene. The V and J ends lost 0 bases and 2 bases respectively, with 15 bases between them. The CDR3 covers 17 residues. Enrollees, 18 to 89 years old, lived in approximately 25 US areas. The sequence derives from a woman aged 40 to 50 with acute COVID-19. The chain employs TRBV11-2 and TRBJ2-3; tentative D call: TRBD1 (5 bases). Sequenced: PBMCs or T cells enriched from blood (not recorded which). The CDR3 coding sequence is TGTGCCAGCAGCTTAGATCTAGGGGTGGCACACACAGATACGCAGTATTTT. This encodes CASSLDLGVAHTDTQYF.